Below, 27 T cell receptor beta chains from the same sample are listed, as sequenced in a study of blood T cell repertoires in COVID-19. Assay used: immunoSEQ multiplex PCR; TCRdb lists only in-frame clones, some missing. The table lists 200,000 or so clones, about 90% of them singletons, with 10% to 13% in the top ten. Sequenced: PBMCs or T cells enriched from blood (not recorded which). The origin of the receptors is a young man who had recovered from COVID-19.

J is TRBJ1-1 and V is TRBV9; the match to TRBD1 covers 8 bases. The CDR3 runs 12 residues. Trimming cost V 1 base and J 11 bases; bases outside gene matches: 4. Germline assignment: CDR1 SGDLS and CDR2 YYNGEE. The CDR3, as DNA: TGTGCCAGCAGCGTACCCAGGGGGCAGGCTTTCTTT. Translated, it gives CASSVPRGQAFF.

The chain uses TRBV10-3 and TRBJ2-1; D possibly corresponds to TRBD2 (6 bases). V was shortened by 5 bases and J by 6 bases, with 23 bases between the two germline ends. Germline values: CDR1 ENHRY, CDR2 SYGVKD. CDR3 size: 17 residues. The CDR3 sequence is CAISFRGVSGAVNEQFF. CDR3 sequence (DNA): TGTGCCATCAGTTTTCGAGGGGTGTCGGGAGCGGTCAATGAGCAGTTCTTC.

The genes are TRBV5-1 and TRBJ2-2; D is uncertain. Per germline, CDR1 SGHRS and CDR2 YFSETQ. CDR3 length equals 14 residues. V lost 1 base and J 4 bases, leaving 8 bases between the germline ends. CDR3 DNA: TGCGCCAGCAGCTTGCGGGTAATCACCGGGGAGCTGTTTTTT. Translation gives CASSLRVITGELFF.

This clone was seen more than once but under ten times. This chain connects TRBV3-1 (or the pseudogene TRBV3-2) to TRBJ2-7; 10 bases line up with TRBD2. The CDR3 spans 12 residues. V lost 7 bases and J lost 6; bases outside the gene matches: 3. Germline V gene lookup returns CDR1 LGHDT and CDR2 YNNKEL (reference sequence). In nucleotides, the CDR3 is TGTGCCAGCACAGCGGGAGGGCCCGAGCAGTACTTC. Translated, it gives CASTAGGPEQYF.

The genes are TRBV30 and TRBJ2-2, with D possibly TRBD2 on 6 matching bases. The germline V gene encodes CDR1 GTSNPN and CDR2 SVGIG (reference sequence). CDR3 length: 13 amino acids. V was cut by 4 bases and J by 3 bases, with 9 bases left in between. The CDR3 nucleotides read TGTGCCTGGAAGGGACTGCACACCGGGGAGCTGTTTTTT. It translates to CAWKGLHTGELFF.

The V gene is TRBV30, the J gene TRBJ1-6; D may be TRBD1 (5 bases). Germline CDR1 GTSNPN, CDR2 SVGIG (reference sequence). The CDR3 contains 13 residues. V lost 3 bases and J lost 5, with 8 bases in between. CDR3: CAWREQDNSPLHF. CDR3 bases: TGTGCCTGGAGGGAACAGGATAATTCACCCCTCCACTTT.

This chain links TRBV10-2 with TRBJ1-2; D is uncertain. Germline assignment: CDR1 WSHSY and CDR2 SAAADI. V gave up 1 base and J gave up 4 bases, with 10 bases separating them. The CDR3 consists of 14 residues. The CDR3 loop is CASSEFNSLYGYTF. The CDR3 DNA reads TGCGCCAGCAGTGAGTTTAACAGCCTCTATGGCTACACCTTC.

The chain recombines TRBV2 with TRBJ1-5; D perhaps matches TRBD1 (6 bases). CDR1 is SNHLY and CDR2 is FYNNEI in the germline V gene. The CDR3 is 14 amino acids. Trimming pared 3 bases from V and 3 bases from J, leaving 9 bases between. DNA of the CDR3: TGTGCCAGCAGTGACGGGACATCCAATCAGCCCCAGCATTTT. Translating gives CASSDGTSNQPQHF. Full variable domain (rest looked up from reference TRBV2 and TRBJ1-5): EPEVTQTPSHQVTQMGQEVILRCVPISNHLYFYWYRQILGQKVEFLVSFYNNEISEKSEIFDDQFSVERPDGSNFTLKIRSTKLEDSAMYFCASSDGTSNQPQHFGDGTRLSIL.

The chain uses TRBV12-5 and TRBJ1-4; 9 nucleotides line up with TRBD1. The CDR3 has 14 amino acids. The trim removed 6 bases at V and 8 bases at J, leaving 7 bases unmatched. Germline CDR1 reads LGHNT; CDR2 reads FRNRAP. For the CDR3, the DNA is TGTGCTAGTGGCCCGGGACAGGGAGAGGAAAAACTGTTTTTT. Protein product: CASGPGQGEEKLFF.

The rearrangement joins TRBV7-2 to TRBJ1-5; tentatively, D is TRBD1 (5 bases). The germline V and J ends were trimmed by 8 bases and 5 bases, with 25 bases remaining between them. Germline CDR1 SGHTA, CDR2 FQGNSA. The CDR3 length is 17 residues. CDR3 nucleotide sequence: TGTGCCAGCGCACCTGGGGTTGGGGCCGCGGGGTATCAGCCCCAGCATTTT. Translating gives CASAPGVGAAGYQPQHF. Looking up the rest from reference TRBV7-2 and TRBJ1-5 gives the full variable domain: GAGVSQSPSNKVTEKGKDVELRCDPISGHTALYWYRQSLGQGLEFLIYFQGNSAPDKSGLPSDRFSAERTGGSVSTLTIQRTQQEDSAVYLCASAPGVGAAGYQPQHFGDGTRLSIL.

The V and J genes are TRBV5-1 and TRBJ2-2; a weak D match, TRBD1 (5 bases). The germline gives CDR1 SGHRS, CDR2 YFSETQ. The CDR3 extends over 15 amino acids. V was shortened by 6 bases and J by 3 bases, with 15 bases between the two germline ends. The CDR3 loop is CASNRQGGDTGELFF. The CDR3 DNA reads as TGCGCCAGCAACCGCCAGGGCGGCGACACCGGGGAGCTGTTTTTT.

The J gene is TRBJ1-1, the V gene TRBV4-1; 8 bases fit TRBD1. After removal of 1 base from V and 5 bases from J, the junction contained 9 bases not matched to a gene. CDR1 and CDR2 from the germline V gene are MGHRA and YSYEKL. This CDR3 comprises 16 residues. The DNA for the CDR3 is TGCGCCAGCAGCCAAGCCCGGACAGGGAGGCTAACTGAAGCTTTCTTT. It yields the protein CASSQARTGRLTEAFF.

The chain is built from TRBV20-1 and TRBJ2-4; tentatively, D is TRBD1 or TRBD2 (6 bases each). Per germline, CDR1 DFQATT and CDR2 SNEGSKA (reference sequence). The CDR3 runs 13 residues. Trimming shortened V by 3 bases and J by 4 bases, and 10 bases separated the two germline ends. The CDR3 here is CSASEGGKNIQYF. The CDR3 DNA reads TGCAGTGCTAGTGAGGGGGGAAAAAACATTCAGTACTTC.

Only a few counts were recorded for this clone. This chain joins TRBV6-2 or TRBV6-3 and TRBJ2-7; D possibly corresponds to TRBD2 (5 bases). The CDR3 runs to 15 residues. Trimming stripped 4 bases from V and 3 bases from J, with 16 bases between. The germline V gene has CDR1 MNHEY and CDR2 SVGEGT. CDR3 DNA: TGTGCCAGCAGTTGGACTGGGCCAAGCGTCTACGAGCAGTACTTC. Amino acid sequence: CASSWTGPSVYEQYF.

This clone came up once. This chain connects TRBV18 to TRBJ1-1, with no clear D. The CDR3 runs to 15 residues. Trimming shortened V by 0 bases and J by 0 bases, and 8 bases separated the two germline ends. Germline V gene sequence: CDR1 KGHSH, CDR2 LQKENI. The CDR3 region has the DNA TGTGCCAGCTCACCACCACAGCCGATGAACACTGAAGCTTTCTTT. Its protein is CASSPPQPMNTEAFF.

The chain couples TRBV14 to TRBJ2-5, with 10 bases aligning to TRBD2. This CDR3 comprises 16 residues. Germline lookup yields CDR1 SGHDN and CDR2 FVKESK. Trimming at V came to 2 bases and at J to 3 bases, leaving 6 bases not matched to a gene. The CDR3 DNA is TGTGCCAGCAGCCAAACCGGGACTAGCGAGAAAGAGACCCAGTACTTC. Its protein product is CASSQTGTSEKETQYF.

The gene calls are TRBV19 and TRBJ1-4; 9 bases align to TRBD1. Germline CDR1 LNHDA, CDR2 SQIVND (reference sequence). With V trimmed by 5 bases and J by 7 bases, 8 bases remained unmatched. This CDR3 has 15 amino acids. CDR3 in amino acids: CASSPLQGAGEKLFF. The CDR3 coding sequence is TGTGCCAGTAGTCCGCTACAGGGGGCTGGTGAAAAACTGTTTTTT. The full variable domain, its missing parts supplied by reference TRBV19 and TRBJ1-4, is DGGITQSPKYLFRKEGQNVTLSCEQNLNHDAMYWYRQDPGQGLRLIYYSQIVNDFQKGDIAEGYSVSREKKESFPLTVTSAQKNPTAFYLCASSPLQGAGEKLFFGSGTQLSVL.

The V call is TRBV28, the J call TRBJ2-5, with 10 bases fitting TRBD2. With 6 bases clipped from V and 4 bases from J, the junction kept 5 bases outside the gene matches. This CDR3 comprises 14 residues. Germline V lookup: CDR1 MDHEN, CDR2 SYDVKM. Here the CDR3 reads CASRAGGLGETQYF. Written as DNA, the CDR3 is TGTGCCAGCAGAGCGGGAGGGTTGGGAGAGACCCAGTACTTC.

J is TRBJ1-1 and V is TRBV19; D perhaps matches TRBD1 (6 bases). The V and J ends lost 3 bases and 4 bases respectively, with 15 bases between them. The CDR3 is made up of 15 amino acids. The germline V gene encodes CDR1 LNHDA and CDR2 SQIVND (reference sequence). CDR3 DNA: TGTGCCAGTAGTATTGATGCAGGGGCTGTCACTGAAGCTTTCTTT. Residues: CASSIDAGAVTEAFF.

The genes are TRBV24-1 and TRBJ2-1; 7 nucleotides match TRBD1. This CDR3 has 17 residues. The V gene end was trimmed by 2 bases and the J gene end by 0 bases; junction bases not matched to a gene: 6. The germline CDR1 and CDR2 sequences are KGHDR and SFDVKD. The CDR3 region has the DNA TGTGCCACCAGTGATTCTCCGGGACAGCTCTCCTACAATGAGCAGTTCTTC. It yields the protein CATSDSPGQLSYNEQFF.

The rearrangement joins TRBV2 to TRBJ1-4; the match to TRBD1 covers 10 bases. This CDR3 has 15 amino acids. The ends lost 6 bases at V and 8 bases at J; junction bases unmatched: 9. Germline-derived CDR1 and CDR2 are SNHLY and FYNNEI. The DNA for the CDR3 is TGTGCCAGCAGGGAGAGGACAGGGGGACGGGAAAAACTGTTTTTT. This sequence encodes CASRERTGGREKLFF.

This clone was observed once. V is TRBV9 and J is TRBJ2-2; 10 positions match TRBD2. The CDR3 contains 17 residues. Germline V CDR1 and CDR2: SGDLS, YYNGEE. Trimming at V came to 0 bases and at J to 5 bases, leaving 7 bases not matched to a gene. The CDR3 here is CASSVGGIAGGTGELFF. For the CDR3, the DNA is TGTGCCAGCAGCGTAGGAGGAATAGCGGGAGGAACCGGGGAGCTGTTTTTT.

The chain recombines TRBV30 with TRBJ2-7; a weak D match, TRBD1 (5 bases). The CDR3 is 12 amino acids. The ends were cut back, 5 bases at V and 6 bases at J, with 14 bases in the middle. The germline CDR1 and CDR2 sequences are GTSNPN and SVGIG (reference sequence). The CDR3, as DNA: TGTGCCTGGGAACAGGATAGGAGCGAGCAGTACTTC. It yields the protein CAWEQDRSEQYF.

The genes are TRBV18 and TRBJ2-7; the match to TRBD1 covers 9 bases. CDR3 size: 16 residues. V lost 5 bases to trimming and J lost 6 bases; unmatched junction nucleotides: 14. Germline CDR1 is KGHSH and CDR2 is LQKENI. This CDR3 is CASSGSSGQGWGEQYF. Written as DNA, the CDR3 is TGTGCCAGCTCAGGCTCATCGGGACAGGGCTGGGGCGAGCAGTACTTC.

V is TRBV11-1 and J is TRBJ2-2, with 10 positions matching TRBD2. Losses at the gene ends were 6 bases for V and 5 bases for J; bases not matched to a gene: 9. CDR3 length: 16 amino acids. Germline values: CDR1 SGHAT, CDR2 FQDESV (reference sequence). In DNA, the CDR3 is TGTGCCAGCAGATTCCCTAGCGGGAGAGAGACCGGGGAGCTGTTTTTT. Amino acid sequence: CASRFPSGRETGELFF.

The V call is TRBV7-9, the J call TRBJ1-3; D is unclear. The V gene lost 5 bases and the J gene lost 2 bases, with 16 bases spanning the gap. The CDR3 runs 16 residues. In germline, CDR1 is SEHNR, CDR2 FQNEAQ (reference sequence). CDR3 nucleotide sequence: TGTGCCAGCAGCCTGATGGGAGACGGTACTGGAAACACCATATATTTT. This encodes CASSLMGDGTGNTIYF.

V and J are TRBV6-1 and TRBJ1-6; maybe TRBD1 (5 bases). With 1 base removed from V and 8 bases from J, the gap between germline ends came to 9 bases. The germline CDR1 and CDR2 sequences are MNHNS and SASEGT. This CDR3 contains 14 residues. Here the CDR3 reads CASSEGGEDSPLHF. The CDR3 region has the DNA TGTGCCAGCAGTGAAGGGGGGGAGGATTCACCCCTCCACTTT.